The text below deals with one T cell receptor (beta chain). Antigen specificity is unknown. Trimming took off 7 bases at V and 2 bases at J, with 17 bases between the two ends. Germline lookup yields CDR1 SGHNT and CDR2 YENEEA. CDR3 length: 15 residues. This record belongs to a study of T cells in Graves' hyperthyroidism and ophthalmopathy. Broader study findings: Blood also contained most expanded thyroid clonotypes above 0.001. Ophthalmopathy got predicted by the model a median roughly six months before its onset.

Amplified TCR beta CDR3 regions derived from RNA transcripts. First-round RT-PCR of the TCR CDR3 relied on the HTBI primer set. TCRdb analysed the multiplex PCR reads with MiXCR anew, one entry per CDR3 protein. The sample holds about 640,000 distinct CDR3 sequences, less than 25% seen once. This chain uses TRBV11-3 with TRBJ2-5; the D is unclear. The TCR comes from a man aged 30 to 39 with Graves' ophthalmopathy. Sequencing was carried out using blood. CDR3: CASTPNPTRQETQYF. Here the CDR3 DNA reads TGTGCCAGCACCCCTAATCCGACACGGCAAGAGACCCAGTACTTC. Complete variable domain (other parts from reference TRBV11-3 and TRBJ2-5): EAGVVQSPRYKIIEKKQPVAFWCNPISGHNTLYWYLQNLGQGPELLIRYENEEAVDDSQLPKDRFSAERLKGVDSTLKIQPAELGDSAVYLCASTPNPTRQETQYFGPGTRLLVL.